The next 5 T cell receptor beta chains were all read from a single sample in a study of T cell clonality in common variable immunodeficiency. Study observations and caveats: Fewer deletions and N-nucleotide insertions were reportedly seen in common variable immunodeficiency TCR beta sequences.

The antigens these receptors bind are not known. Here immunoSEQ multiplex PCR was the method, and the copy in TCRdb shows in-frame clones only, minus some. The sample includes some 16,000 clones, none of them occurring once. Sequencing was carried out using peripheral blood mononuclear cells. The source of these receptors is a human donor with common variable immunodeficiency.

To note about this clone: The read ends 3 residues shy of where the CDR3 ends; the end is completed using the germline J gene. The chain employs TRBV7-9 and TRBJ1-4; 9 nucleotides line up with TRBD1. The CDR3 is made up of 14 amino acids. Germline V gives CDR1 SEHNR, CDR2 FQNEAQ (reference sequence). V shed 1 base, J shed 6 bases, and the junction held 0 bases outside the gene matches. The CDR3 protein is CASSLGQGDEKLFF. CDR3 DNA, as far as it was read: TGTGCCAGCAGCTTAGGACAGGGGGATGAAAAA.

This clone has just a few counts. Coverage ceases 3 residues before the CDR3 finishes, and the germline J gene fills in the end. J is TRBJ1-1 and V is TRBV18; 7 bases match TRBD1. The germline CDR1 and CDR2 sequences are KGHSH and LQKENI. J gave up 6 bases and V 3 bases, and 4 bases lay outside the gene matches. The CDR3 is 13 amino acids. CDR3 sequence reads: CASSPDTGAEAFF. CDR3 DNA (partial): TGTGCCAGCTCACCCGATACAGGGGCTGAA.

At least ten counts were recorded for this clone. Coverage ceases 3 residues before the CDR3 finishes, and the germline J gene fills in the end. V is TRBV20-1 and J is TRBJ2-1, with D perhaps TRBD2 (5 bases). Germline V gene lookup returns CDR1 DFQATT and CDR2 SNEGSKA (reference sequence). Trimming stripped 5 bases from V and 5 bases from J, with 7 bases between. The CDR3 is made up of 11 amino acids. CDR3: CSAQEDNEQFF. Partial CDR3 DNA: TGCAGTGCTCAGGAGGACAATGAG.

Comment on this clone: Read data end 3 residues before the CDR3 end; the end is taken from the germline J gene. The chain joins TRBV19 to TRBJ2-5, with D possibly being TRBD1 (5 bases). This CDR3 comprises 13 residues. The V and J ends lost 4 bases and 3 bases respectively, with 9 bases between them. CDR1 and CDR2 from the germline V gene are LNHDA and SQIVND (reference sequence). Partial CDR3 DNA: TGTGCCAGTAGTACCCGACAGAAAGAGACC. Protein product: CASSTRQKET. The entire CDR3 protein reads CASSTRQKETQYF.

This clone came up a few times. The read ends 3 residues shy of where the CDR3 ends; the end is completed using the germline J gene. V gene TRBV19 combines with J gene TRBJ2-1; the D is unclear. The ends were cut back, 6 bases at V and 2 bases at J, with 11 bases in the middle. Germline V lookup: CDR1 LNHDA, CDR2 SQIVND (reference sequence). The CDR3 contains 14 residues. The CDR3 region is CASRDWNAYNEQFF. The DNA read from the CDR3 is TGTGCCAGTAGAGACTGGAACGCCTACAATGAG.